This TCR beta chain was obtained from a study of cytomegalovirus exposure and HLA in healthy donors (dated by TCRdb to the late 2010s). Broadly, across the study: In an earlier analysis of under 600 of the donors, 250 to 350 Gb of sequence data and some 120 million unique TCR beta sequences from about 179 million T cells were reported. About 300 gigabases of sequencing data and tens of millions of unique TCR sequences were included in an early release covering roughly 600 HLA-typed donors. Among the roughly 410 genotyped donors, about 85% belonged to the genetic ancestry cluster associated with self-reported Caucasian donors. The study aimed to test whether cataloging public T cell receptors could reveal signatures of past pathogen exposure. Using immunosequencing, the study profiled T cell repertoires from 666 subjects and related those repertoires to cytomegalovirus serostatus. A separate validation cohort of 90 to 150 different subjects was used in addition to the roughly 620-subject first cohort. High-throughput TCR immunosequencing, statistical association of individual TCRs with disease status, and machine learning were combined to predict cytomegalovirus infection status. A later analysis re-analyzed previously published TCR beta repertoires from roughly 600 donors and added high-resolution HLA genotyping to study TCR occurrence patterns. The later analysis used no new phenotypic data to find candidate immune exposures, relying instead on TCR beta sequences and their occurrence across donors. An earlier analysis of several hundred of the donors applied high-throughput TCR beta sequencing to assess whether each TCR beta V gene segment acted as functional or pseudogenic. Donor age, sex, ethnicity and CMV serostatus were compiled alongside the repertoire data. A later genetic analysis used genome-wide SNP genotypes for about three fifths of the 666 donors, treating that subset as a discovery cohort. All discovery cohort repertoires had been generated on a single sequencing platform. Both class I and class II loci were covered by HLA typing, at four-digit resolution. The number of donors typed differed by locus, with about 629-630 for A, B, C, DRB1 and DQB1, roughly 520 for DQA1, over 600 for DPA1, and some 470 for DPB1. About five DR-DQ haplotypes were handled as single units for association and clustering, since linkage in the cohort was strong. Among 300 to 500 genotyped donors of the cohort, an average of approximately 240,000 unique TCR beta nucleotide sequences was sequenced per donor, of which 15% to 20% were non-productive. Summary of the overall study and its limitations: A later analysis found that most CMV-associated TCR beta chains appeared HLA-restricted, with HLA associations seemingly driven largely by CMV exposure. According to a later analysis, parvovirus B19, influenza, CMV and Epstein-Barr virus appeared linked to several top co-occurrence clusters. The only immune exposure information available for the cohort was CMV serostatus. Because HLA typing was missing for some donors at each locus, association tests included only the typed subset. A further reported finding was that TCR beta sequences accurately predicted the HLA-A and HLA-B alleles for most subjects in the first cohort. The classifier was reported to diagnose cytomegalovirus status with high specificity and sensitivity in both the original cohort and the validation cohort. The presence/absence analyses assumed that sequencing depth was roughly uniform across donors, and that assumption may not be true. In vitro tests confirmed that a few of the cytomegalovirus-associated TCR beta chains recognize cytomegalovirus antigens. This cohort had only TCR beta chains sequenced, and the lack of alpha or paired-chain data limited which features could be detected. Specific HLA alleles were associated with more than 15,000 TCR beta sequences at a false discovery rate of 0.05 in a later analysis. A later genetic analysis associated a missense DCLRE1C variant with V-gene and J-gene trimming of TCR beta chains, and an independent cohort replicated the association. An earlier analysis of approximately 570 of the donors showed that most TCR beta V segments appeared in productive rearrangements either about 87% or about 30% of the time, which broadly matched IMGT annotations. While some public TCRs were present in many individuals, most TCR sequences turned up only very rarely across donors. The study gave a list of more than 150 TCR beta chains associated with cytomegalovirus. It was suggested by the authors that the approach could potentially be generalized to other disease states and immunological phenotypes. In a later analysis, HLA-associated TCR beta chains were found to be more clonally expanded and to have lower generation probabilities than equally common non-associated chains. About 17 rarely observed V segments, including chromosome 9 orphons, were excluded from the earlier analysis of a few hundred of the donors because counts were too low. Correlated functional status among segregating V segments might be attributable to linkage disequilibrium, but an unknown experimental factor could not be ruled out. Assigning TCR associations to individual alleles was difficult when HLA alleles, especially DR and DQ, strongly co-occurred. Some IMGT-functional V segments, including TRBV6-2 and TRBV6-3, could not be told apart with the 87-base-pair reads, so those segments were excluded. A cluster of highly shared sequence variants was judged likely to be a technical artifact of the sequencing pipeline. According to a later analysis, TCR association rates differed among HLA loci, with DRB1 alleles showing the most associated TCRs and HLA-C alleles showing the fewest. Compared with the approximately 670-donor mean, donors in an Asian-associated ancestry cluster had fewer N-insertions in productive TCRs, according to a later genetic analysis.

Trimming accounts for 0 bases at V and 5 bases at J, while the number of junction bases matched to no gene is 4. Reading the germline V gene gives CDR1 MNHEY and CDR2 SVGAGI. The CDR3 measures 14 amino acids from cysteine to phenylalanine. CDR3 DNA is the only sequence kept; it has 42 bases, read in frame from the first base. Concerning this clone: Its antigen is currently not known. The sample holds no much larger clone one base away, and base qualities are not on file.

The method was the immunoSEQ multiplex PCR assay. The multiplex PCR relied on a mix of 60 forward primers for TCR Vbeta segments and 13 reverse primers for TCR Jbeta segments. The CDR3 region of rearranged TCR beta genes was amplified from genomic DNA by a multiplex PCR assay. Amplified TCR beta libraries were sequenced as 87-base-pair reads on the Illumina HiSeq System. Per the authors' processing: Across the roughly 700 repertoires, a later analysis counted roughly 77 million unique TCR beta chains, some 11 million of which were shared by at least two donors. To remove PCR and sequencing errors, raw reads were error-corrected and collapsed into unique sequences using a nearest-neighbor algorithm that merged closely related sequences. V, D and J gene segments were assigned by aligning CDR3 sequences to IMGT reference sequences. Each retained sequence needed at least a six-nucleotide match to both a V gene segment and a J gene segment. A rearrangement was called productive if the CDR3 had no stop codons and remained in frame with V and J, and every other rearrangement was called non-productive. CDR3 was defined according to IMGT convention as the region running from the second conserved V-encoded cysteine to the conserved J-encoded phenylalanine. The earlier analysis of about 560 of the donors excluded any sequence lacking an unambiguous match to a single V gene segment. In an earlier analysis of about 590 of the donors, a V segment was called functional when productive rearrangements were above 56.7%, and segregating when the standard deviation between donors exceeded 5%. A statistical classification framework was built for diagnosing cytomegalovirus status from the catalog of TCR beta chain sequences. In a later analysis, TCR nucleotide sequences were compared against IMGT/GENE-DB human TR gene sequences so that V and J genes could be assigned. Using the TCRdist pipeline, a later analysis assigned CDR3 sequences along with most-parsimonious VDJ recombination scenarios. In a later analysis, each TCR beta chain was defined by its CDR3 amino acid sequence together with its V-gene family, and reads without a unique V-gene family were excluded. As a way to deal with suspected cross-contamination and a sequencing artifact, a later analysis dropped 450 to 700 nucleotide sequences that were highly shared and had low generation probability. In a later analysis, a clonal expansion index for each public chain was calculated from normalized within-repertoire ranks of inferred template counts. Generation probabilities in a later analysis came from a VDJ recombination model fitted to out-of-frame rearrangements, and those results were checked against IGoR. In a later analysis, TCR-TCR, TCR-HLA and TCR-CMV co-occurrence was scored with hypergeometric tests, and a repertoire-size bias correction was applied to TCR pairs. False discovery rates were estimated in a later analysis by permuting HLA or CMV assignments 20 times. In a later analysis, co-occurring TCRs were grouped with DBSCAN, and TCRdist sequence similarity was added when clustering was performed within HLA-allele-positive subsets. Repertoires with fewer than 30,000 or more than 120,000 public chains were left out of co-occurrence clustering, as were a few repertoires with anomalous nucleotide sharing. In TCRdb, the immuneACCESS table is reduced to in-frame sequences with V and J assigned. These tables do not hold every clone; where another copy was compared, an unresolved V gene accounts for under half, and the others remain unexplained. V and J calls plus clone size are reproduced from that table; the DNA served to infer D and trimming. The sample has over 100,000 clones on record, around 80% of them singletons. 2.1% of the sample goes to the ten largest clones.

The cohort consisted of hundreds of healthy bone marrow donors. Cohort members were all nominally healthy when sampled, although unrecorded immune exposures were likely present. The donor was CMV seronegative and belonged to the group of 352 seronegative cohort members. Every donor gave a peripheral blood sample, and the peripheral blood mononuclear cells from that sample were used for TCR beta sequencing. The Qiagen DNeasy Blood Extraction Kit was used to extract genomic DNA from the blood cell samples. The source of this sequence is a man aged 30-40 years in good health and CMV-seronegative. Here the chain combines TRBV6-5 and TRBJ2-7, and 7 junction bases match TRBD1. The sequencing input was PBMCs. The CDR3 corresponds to CASSYSTGTDEQYF. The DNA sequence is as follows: TGTGCCAGCAGTTACTCGACAGGGACCGACGAGCAGTACTTC.